Shown below are 24 T cell receptor beta chains from a single sample sequenced in a study of cytomegalovirus exposure and HLA in healthy donors. The PCR employed 60 Vbeta primers together with 13 Jbeta primers. Profiled with immunoSEQ multiplex PCR; TCRdb holds only in-frame clones, not every one. Among some 270,000 clones, 75% to 85% were seen once, and the ten largest hold roughly 0.3%. Sequencing was performed on PBMCs. The receptors derive from a girl aged 2-10 years in good health and CMV-seronegative.

The rearrangement joins TRBV2 to TRBJ2-3, with D unresolved. V gave up 6 bases and J gave up 3 bases, with 25 bases separating them. The CDR3 is 18 amino acids. Germline CDR1 SNHLY, CDR2 FYNNEI. CDR3 in DNA: TGTGCCAGCAGGGTAAAGCGCCATGCACAAGTGGGTACAGATACGCAGTATTTT. As protein: CASRVKRHAQVGTDTQYF.

The rearrangement links TRBV5-1 to TRBJ2-7; possibly TRBD2 for D (6 bases). Trimming removed 3 bases at V and 6 bases at J, with 13 bases between. CDR3 size: 13 residues. CDR1 SGHRS and CDR2 YFSETQ come from the germline V gene. This CDR3 reads CASSSGTFSEQYF. The CDR3 nucleotides are TGCGCCAGCAGCTCCGGGACTTTCTCCGAGCAGTACTTC.

V gene TRBV18 combines with J gene TRBJ2-1; 8 nucleotides line up with TRBD2. Germline V gene data show CDR1 as KGHSH and CDR2 as LQKENI. The CDR3 totals 14 residues. V was clipped by 6 bases and J by 9 bases; unmatched bases: 10. CDR3 in amino acids: CASSPGLARGEQFF. The CDR3 DNA is TGTGCCAGCTCCCCTGGACTAGCCCGCGGTGAGCAGTTCTTC.

This clone was detected once. The V call is TRBV7-6, the J call TRBJ1-1, with 9 bases fitting TRBD1. The CDR3 is 14 amino acids. V shed 5 bases, J shed 5 bases, and the junction held 6 bases outside the gene matches. Germline assignment: CDR1 SGHVS and CDR2 FNYEAQ. The CDR3: CASSRGQGGTEAFF. The CDR3, as DNA: TGTGCCAGCAGCCGGGGACAGGGAGGAACTGAAGCTTTCTTT.

The J gene is TRBJ2-1, the V gene TRBV28, with D possibly TRBD1 on 6 matching bases. V lost 7 bases, J lost 5 bases, and 15 bases lay in between. The CDR3 has 14 residues. Germline V gives CDR1 MDHEN, CDR2 SYDVKM. The DNA of the CDR3 is TGTGCCAGCACCCAGGGTGACAGGAACAATGAGCAGTTCTTC. Its translation is CASTQGDRNNEQFF.

V gene TRBV5-6 combines with J gene TRBJ1-2, with D hard to call. The CDR3 consists of 15 residues. In germline, CDR1 is SGHDT, CDR2 YYEEEE. V was shortened by 0 bases and J by 2 bases, with 11 bases between the two germline ends. This CDR3 is CASSLAWYTNYGYTF. As DNA, the CDR3 is TGTGCCAGCAGCTTGGCCTGGTACACAAACTATGGCTACACCTTC. Based on the CDR3 plus reference TRBV5-6 and TRBJ1-2, the full variable domain is DAGVTQSPTHLIKTRGQQVTLRCSPKSGHDTVSWYQQALGQGPQFIFQYYEEEERQRGNFPDRFSGHQFPNYSSELNVNALLLGDSALYLCASSLAWYTNYGYTFGSGTRLTVV.

The chain employs TRBV30 and TRBJ1-2, with no clear D. V lost 3 bases to trimming and J lost 4 bases, with 21 bases between them. The CDR3 has 16 residues. The germline gives CDR1 GTSNPN, CDR2 SVGIG (reference sequence). This CDR3 is CAWSGDFVGGLYGYTF. The DNA for the CDR3 is TGTGCCTGGAGCGGGGATTTTGTGGGTGGCCTCTATGGCTACACCTTC.

The rearrangement uses TRBV10-3 and TRBJ1-4; D is possibly TRBD1 (5 bases). Germline V gene data show CDR1 as ENHRY and CDR2 as SYGVKD. V was pared by 3 bases and J by 8 bases, with 13 bases between. The CDR3 sequence is 14 residues long. This CDR3 reads CAISDASGTEKLFF. The CDR3 region has the DNA TGTGCCATCAGTGATGCTAGCGGGACCGAAAAACTGTTTTTT.

This chain connects TRBV28 to TRBJ2-2; 8 positions agree with TRBD1. Germline-derived CDR1 and CDR2 are MDHEN and SYDVKM. The CDR3 has 13 residues. J lost 4 bases, V lost 7 bases, and 2 bases had no gene match. The CDR3 region has the DNA TGTGCCAGCACCGACAGGGGCACCGGGGAGCTGTTTTTT. Protein sequence: CASTDRGTGELFF.

The rearrangement joins TRBV2 to TRBJ2-7; 7 bases align to TRBD1. The CDR3 has 17 residues. V dropped 6 bases and J dropped 0; count of bases not matched to a gene: 14. Germline CDR1 reads SNHLY; CDR2 reads FYNNEI. The CDR3 protein is CASRDRIRGSLSYEQYF. In DNA form, the CDR3 reads TGTGCCAGCAGGGACAGGATTAGGGGGTCCCTCTCCTACGAGCAGTACTTC.

The V call is TRBV9, the J call TRBJ1-2; possibly TRBD1 for D (6 bases). The V gene lost 0 bases and the J gene lost 8 bases, with 23 bases spanning the gap. Germline V gene sequence: CDR1 SGDLS, CDR2 YYNGEE. The CDR3 is 17 residues long. CDR3 residues: CASSVAGSGATSTGYTF. The CDR3 DNA follows: TGTGCCAGCAGCGTAGCAGGGTCAGGGGCTACTTCTACGGGCTACACCTTC.

Note on this clone: At one end, the junction sequence differs from germline, possibly due to a read error. The V call is TRBV10-3, the J call TRBJ1-5; D call uncertain. There are 15 residues in the CDR3. Germline loops: CDR1 ENHRY, CDR2 SYGVKD. CDR3 amino acids: CTISEALYSNQPQHF. The CDR3 coding sequence is TGTACCATCAGTGAGGCCCTCTATAGCAATCAGCCCCAGCATTTT.

The sample holds one count of this clone. This same CDR3 is encoded by further DNA sequences in the sample. The chain joins TRBV28 to TRBJ1-1; D gene uncertain. The CDR3 covers 13 residues. V lost 9 bases and J lost 2, with 13 bases in between. Per germline, CDR1 MDHEN and CDR2 SYDVKM. CDR3 loop: CASGVGGNTEAFF. In DNA form, the CDR3 reads TGTGCCAGTGGCGTTGGAGGAAACACTGAAGCTTTCTTT. The variable domain in full, with the rest retrieved from reference TRBV28 and TRBJ1-1, is DVKVTQSSRYLVKRTGEKVFLECVQDMDHENMFWYRQDPGLGLRLIYFSYDVKMKEKGDIPEGYSVSREKKERFSLILESASTNQTSMYLCASGVGGNTEAFFGQGTRLTVV.

This chain uses TRBV5-1 with TRBJ2-5; TRBD1 might be the D (6 bases). This CDR3 comprises 16 residues. V was cut by 1 base and J by 5 bases, with 18 bases left in between. In germline, CDR1 is SGHRS, CDR2 YFSETQ. The CDR3 protein is CASSLFHREFWETQYF. The CDR3 DNA reads as TGCGCCAGCAGCTTGTTCCACAGGGAGTTTTGGGAGACCCAGTACTTC.

The rearrangement joins TRBV28 to TRBJ2-7, with TRBD1 matching over 9 bases. This CDR3 spans 20 amino acids. The V gene end was trimmed by 6 bases and the J gene end by 3 bases; junction bases not matched to a gene: 24. Germline V gene data show CDR1 as MDHEN and CDR2 as SYDVKM. The CDR3 loop is CASSDRPGQGGIRINYEQYF. The DNA of the CDR3 is TGTGCCAGCAGCGACCGCCCGGGACAGGGAGGCATTCGTATAAACTACGAGCAGTACTTC.

The count of this clone is one. The V call is TRBV9, the J call TRBJ1-2, with D possibly TRBD1 on 5 matching bases. Germline assignment: CDR1 SGDLS and CDR2 YYNGEE. The CDR3 totals 14 residues. The V end lost 0 bases, the J end lost 7 bases, and 13 bases lay between the germline ends. This chain's CDR3 is CASSVEMGRSGYTF. As DNA, the CDR3 is TGTGCCAGCAGCGTAGAAATGGGGCGGAGTGGCTACACCTTC. The full variable domain, completed using reference TRBV9 and TRBJ1-2, is DSGVTQTPKHLITATGQRVTLRCSPRSGDLSVYWYQQSLDQGLQFLIQYYNGEERAKGNILERFSAQQFPDLHSELNLSSLELGDSALYFCASSVEMGRSGYTFGSGTRLTVV.

J is TRBJ2-7 and V is TRBV11-2; D possibly corresponds to TRBD2 (6 bases). With 5 bases removed from V and 6 bases from J, the gap between germline ends came to 17 bases. Germline CDR1 reads SGHAT; CDR2 reads FQNNGV. The length of the CDR3 is 14 residues. The chain's CDR3 is CASSPGTGWVEQYF. CDR3 DNA: TGTGCCAGCAGCCCTGGGACTGGCTGGGTCGAGCAGTACTTC.

The V call is TRBV2, the J call TRBJ2-1; D is perhaps TRBD2 (6 bases). This CDR3 comprises 13 residues. The germline V gene encodes CDR1 SNHLY and CDR2 FYNNEI. Trimming stripped 11 bases from V and 3 bases from J, with 14 bases between. The CDR3 DNA follows: TGTGCCTTAAAAGGGGACTTCTACAATGAGCAGTTCTTC. The encoded protein is CALKGDFYNEQFF.

The gene calls are TRBV29-1 and TRBJ2-7; perhaps TRBD1 as D (6 bases). V was shortened by 4 bases and J by 3 bases, with 10 bases between the two germline ends. The germline gives CDR1 SQVTM, CDR2 ANQGSEA. The CDR3 contains 12 residues. CDR3 in DNA: TGCAGCGTTGCGGAGGACAGCTACGAGCAGTACTTC. It is translated as CSVAEDSYEQYF.

The chain links TRBV27 to TRBJ2-1; D possibly corresponds to TRBD2 (6 bases). This CDR3 region has 14 residues. Germline lookup yields CDR1 MNHEY and CDR2 SMNVEV (reference sequence). V dropped 5 bases and J dropped 3 bases, with 11 bases sitting between them. The CDR3 nucleotides are TGTGCCAGCAGTGTTTATAGCGGCTACAATGAGCAGTTCTTC. It is translated as CASSVYSGYNEQFF.

This chain joins TRBV11-3 and TRBJ2-3; 11 bases are a match to TRBD2. The CDR3 has 15 amino acids. CDR1 is SGHNT, CDR2 YENEEA, per germline. After removal of 5 bases from V and 5 bases from J, the junction contained 6 bases not matched to a gene. The CDR3 sequence is CASSRSGGVGDTQYF. The CDR3 bases are TGTGCCAGCAGCCGTAGCGGGGGGGTAGGAGATACGCAGTATTTT.

This rearrangement joins TRBV27 to TRBJ2-3, with 9 nucleotides matching TRBD2. The CDR3 is 12 amino acids. The germline V gene has CDR1 MNHEY and CDR2 SMNVEV (reference sequence). The ends lost 7 bases at V and 7 bases at J; junction bases unmatched: 3. The CDR3 protein is CASKTSGYTQYF. The DNA for the CDR3 is TGTGCCAGCAAGACTAGCGGTTATACGCAGTATTTT.

The chain links TRBV18 to TRBJ2-5, with D perhaps matching TRBD1 (6 bases). The V end was cut by 8 bases, the J end by 2 bases, with 12 bases between. The length of the CDR3 is 13 residues. Germline CDR1 and CDR2: KGHSH and LQKENI. CDR3 region: CASLRDKQETQYF. CDR3 nucleotides: TGTGCCAGCCTCCGGGACAAGCAAGAGACCCAGTACTTC.

This chain joins TRBV6-1 and TRBJ2-7; TRBD2 aligns across 7 bases. The V gene's germline CDR1 is MNHNS and CDR2 SASEGT. The CDR3 extends over 12 amino acids. The junction had 7 bases not matched to a gene; V was cut back by 8 bases and J by 6 bases. The CDR3 region is CASLGRGGEQYF. In nucleotides, the CDR3 is TGTGCCAGCCTAGGGAGGGGAGGCGAGCAGTACTTC.